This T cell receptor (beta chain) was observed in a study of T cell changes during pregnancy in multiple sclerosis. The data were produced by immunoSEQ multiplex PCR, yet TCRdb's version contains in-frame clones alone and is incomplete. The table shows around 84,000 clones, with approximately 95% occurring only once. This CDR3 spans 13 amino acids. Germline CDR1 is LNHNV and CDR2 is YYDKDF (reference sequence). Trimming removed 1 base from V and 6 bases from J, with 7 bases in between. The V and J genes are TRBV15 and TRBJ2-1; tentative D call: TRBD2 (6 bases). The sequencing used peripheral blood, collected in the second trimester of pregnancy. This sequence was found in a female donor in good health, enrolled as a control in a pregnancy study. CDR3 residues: CATSRGLGNEQFF. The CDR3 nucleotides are TGTGCCACCAGCAGAGGACTAGGCAATGAGCAGTTCTTC.